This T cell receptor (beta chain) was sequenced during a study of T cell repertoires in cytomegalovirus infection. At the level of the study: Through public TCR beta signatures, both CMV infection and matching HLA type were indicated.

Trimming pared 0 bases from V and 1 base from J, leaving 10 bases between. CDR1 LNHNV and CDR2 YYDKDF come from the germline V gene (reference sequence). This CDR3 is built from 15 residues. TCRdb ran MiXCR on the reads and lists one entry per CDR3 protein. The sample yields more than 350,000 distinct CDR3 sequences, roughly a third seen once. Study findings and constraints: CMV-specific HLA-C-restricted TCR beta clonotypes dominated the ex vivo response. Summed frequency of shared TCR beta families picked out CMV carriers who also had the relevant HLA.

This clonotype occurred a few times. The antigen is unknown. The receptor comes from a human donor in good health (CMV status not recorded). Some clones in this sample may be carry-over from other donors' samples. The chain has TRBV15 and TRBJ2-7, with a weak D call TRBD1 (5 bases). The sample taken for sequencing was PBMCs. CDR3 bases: TGTGCCACCAGCAGAGATCTGCCAGGGTCCTACGAGCAGTACTTC. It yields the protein CATSRDLPGSYEQYF.